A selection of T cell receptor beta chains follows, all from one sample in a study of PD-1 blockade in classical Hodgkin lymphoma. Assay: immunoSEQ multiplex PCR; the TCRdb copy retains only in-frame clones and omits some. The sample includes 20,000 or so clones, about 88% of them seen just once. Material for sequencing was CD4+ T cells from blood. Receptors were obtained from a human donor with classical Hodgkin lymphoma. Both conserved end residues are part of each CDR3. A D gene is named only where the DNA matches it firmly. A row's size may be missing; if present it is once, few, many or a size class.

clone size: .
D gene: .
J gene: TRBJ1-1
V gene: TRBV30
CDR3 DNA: TGTGCCTGGAATGCACAGATGAACACTGAAGCTTTCTTT
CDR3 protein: CAWNAQMNTEAFF

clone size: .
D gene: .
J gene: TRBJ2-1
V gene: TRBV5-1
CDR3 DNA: TGCGCCAGTAGCGTCTCCGGGATTGGCTCCTACAATGAGCAGTTCTTC
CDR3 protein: CASSVSGIGSYNEQFF

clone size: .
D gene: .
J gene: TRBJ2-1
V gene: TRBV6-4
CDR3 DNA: TGTGCCAGCAGTGACTCAGGGAGCTCCTACAATGAGCAGTTCTTC
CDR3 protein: CASSDSGSSYNEQFF

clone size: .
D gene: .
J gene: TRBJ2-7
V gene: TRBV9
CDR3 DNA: TGTGCCAGCAGCGTAGAAGCTAGGAGCTACGAGCAGTACTTC
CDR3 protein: CASSVEARSYEQYF

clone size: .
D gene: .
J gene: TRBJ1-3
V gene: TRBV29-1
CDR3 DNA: TGCAGCGCCCGAGGGGGGGACGGAAACACCATATATTTT
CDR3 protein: CSARGGDGNTIYF

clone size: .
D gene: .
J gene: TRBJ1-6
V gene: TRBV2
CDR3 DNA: TGTGCCAGCAGTGAGTCGGGGGTTACGAATTCACCCCTCCACTTT
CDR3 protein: CASSESGVTNSPLHF

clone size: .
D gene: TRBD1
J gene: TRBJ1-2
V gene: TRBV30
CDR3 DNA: TGTGCCTGGAGACCCTTGACAGGGGGCGCCCCGGGAAAGGGCTACACCTTC
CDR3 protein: CAWRPLTGGAPGKGYTF

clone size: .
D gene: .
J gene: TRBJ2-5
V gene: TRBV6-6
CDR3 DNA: TGTGCCAGCAGTTACTCGCCGGGACTAGAGACCCAGTACTTC
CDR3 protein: CASSYSPGLETQYF

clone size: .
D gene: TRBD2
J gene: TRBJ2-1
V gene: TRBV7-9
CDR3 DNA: TGTGCCAGCAGCCCCCTGGCGGGGGGTACGACCTACAATGAGCAGTTCTTC
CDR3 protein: CASSPLAGGTTYNEQFF

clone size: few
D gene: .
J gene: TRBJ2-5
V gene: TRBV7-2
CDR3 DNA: TGTGCCAGCAGCTCCGGCTCCGGGACTGGGGAAGAGACCCAGTACTTC
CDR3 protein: CASSSGSGTGEETQYF

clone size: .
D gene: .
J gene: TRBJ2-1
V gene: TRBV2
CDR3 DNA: TGTGCCAGCAGTGTTATGAGACGGGGAGGCGGTGAGCAGTTCTTC
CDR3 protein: CASSVMRRGGGEQFF

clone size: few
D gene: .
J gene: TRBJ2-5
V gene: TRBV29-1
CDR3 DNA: TGCAGCGCACAGGACCCTGGGGAGACCCAGTACTTC
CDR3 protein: CSAQDPGETQYF

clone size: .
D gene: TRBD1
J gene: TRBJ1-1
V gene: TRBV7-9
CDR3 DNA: TGTGCCAGCAGCCCCTACGTCACCGGGACAGGGAGCACTGAAGCTTTCTTT
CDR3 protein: CASSPYVTGTGSTEAFF

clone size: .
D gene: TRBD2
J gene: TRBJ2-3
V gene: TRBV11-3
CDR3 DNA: TGTGCCAGCAGCTTTCGACTAGCGGGAAACACAGATACGCAGTATTTT
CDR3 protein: CASSFRLAGNTDTQYF

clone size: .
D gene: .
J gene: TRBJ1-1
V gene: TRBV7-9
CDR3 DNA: TGTGCCAGCAGCCCCCGGGAGCTGAACACTGAAGCTTTCTTT
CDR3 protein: CASSPRELNTEAFF